This entry features one T cell receptor beta chain sequence. This sample was included in a study of blood T cell repertoires in COVID-19. Study-level background: Whether acute or convalescent, the COVID-19 samples came from the United States, Italy and Spain. T cells, B-cell-depleted T cells, or PBMCs supplied cDNA or gDNA.

In the study's own analysis: How many nucleated cells were present was estimated from reference gene primer amplification. Clones were sequenced by immunoSEQ multiplex PCR, and TCRdb holds only the in-frame ones, with some missing. V, J and clone size reflect that table, while D and trimming were determined from the DNA. The table has roughly 200,000 clones, approximately 80% seen once. Germline V CDR1 and CDR2: LGHDT, YNNKEL (reference sequence). V lost 10 bases to trimming and J lost 0 bases, with 26 bases between them. The length of the CDR3 is 18 residues. This TCR derives from a middle-aged man who had recovered from COVID-19. This chain uses TRBV3-1 (or the pseudogene TRBV3-2) with TRBJ2-3; unclear D gene. Source material: peripheral blood. The CDR3 region has the DNA TGTGCCACTCACATGAGTATATCTAACTTACTAAGCACAGATACGCAGTATTTT. Protein: CATHMSISNLLSTDTQYF.